This entry is about one T cell receptor beta chain. Its antigen is still unknown. A much larger clone differs by one base, so this may be a read error. CDR1 and CDR2 (germline): SGHTA, FQGTGA. This CDR3 has 14 residues. V lost 5 bases and J 1 base, leaving 11 bases between the germline ends. This sample is part of a study of identical twins. TCRdb re-called the 5' RACE reads through MiXCR, storing one row per CDR3 protein. The repertoire has about 890,000 distinct CDR3 sequences, 10% to 15% of them found once; the top ten carry about 1.6%. Regarding the study as a whole: The authors drew conclusions from cross-sectional statistical analysis rather than following the same donors.

This sample was shared with a second study, whose subject was yellow fever vaccine responses in identical twins.

The chain combines TRBV7-3 with TRBJ1-1; a possible D gene is TRBD1 (6 bases). The clonotype comes from a woman aged 18-29 years in good health. Sequenced material: PBMCs. The CDR3 DNA is TGTGCCAGCAGCAGACAGGATGCGAACACTGAAGCTTTCTTT. It is translated as CASSRQDANTEAFF.